This TCR beta chain was captured in a study of cytomegalovirus exposure and HLA in healthy donors. Whole-study results and caveats: Researchers catalogued 164 TCR beta chains as cytomegalovirus-associated.

On this clone: Antigen specificity is unknown.

The protocol was immunoSEQ multiplex PCR, while the TCRdb copy is restricted to in-frame clones and leaves out a portion. The data contain about 110,000 clones, about 85% of them singletons. The CDR3 is 14 amino acids. Germline V gene data show CDR1 as SEHNR and CDR2 as FQNEAQ (reference sequence). V lost 5 bases, J lost 5 bases, and 5 bases stayed unmatched. Sequencing input: PBMCs. The sequence was collected from a young woman in good health and CMV-seronegative. The rearrangement uses TRBV7-9 and TRBJ1-5; TRBD1 matches at 8 bases. The CDR3 nucleotides are TGTGCCAGCAGCCCTCAGGGGGCCCATCAGCCCCAGCATTTT. Residues: CASSPQGAHQPQHF.